The clone carrying this TCR beta chain was recorded many times. Its antigen is unknown. Amplification targeted the TCR beta CDR3 regions, with RNA transcripts as the source material. After a first-round RT-PCR with HTBI primers, a second-round multiplex PCR was run. MiXCR, run by TCRdb on the multiplex PCR reads, gives a single entry per CDR3 protein. The data show 400,000 to 450,000 distinct CDR3 sequences, with more than 20% seen just once and 2.5% to 3% held by the top ten. These data come from a study of Graves' ophthalmopathy and Graves' hyperthyroidism. Study results and caveats: With a specificity of around 77% and a sensitivity of approximately 68%, the model predicted ophthalmopathy progression.

Input material: peripheral blood. This receptor was taken from a woman between 18 and 30 years old with stable Graves' hyperthyroidism.

DNA for the CDR3: TGTGCCAGCAGTCGCTCACCAGTTTACGAGCAGTACTTC. Residues: CASSRSPVYEQYF. The J gene is TRBJ2-7, the V gene TRBV2; no clear D. V was clipped by 5 bases and J by 4 bases, with 12 bases between them. The CDR3 is 13 amino acids. Looked up from germline, CDR1 is SNHLY and CDR2 is FYNNEI.